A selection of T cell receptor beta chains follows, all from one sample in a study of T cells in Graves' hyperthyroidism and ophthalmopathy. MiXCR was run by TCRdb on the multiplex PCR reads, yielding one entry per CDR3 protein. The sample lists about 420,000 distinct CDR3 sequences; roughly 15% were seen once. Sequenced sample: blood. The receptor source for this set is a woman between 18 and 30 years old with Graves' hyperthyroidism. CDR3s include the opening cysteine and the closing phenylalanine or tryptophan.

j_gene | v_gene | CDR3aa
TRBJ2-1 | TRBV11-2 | CASSSREAAGRTWDEQFF
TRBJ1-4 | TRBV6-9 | CASSYRQGGEKLFF
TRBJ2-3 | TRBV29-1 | CSVEDGSATDTQYF
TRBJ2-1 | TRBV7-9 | CASSQSGHEQFF
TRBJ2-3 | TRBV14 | CASSLFAGGTDTQYF
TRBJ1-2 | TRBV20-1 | CSAMVVSGQSPNYGYTF
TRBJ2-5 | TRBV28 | CASSLEPQETQYF
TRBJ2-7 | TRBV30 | CAWKRPLTYEQYF
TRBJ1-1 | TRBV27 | CASSLRQGAEKNTEAFF
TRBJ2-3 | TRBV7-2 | CASSRPGTVDTQYF
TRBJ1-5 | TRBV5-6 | CASSIGQSNQPQHF
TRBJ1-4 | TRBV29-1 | CIGGGFSTNEKLFF
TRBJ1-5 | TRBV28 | CASSREGTTNQPQHF
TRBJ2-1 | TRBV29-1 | CSVELGTGGYEQFF
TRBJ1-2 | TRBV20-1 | CSDKRTDNYGYTF
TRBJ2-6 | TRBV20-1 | CSAHSYSGANVLTF
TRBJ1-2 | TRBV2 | CASSQDREANYGYTF
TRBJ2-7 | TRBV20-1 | CSAGSGRADEQYF